These 6 T cell receptor beta chains were sequenced from one sample in a study of CD8 T cells in Susac syndrome. It was with random hexamers that about 0.45 to 1 ug RNA was reverse transcribed. Using its own MiXCR run on the immunoSEQ multiplex PCR reads, TCRdb lists one record per CDR3 protein. The profile shows roughly 190,000 distinct CDR3 sequences, 85% to 95% of them singletons. Input material: CD8+ T cells from PBMCs. Every receptor here comes from a human donor with Susac syndrome.

This clonotype was picked up one time. The chain couples TRBV24-1 to TRBJ2-3; the D is unclear. The CDR3 runs 16 residues. The germline CDR1 and CDR2 sequences are KGHDR and SFDVKD. V lost 3 bases and J 4 bases, leaving 16 bases between the germline ends. The CDR3 DNA follows: TGTGCCACCAGTGATCCCCTGACGGATACCCCAGATACGCAGTATTTT. The encoded protein is CATSDPLTDTPDTQYF.

The CDR3 DNA is TGTGCCAGCAGCTCGTACGCGGGAGCCCCGAGTGAGCAGTTCTTC. Protein sequence: CASSSYAGAPSEQFF. This chain joins TRBV7-2 and TRBJ2-1; 7 bases align to TRBD2. The germline V gene has CDR1 SGHTA and CDR2 FQGNSA. V gave up 4 bases and J gave up 9 bases; unmatched junction bases: 12. CDR3 length: 15 residues.

The chain couples TRBV23-1 to TRBJ2-7, with 8 bases aligning to TRBD1. TRBV23-1 carries the ORF label, with uncertain function. This CDR3 has 18 amino acids. Trimming removed 4 bases from V and 3 bases from J; junction bases left unmatched: 17. DNA for the CDR3: TGCGCCAGCAGTCGTACAGGGGGTGATCCGGTGTTAGTCTACGAGCAGTACTTC. Amino acid sequence: CASSRTGGDPVLVYEQYF.

A single count supports this clonotype. The chain carries TRBV30 and TRBJ2-2, with D uncertain. The V and J ends lost 3 bases and 4 bases respectively, with 0 bases between them. In germline, CDR1 is GTSNPN, CDR2 SVGIG (reference sequence). CDR3 length: 10 amino acids. The CDR3: CAWSTGELFF. The CDR3 region has the DNA TGTGCCTGGAGCACCGGGGAGCTGTTTTTT.

This rearrangement joins TRBV20-1 to TRBJ2-7; no reliable D call. This CDR3 comprises 13 residues. CDR1 is DFQATT, CDR2 SNEGSKA, per germline (reference sequence). Between the trimmed V and J ends, which lost 3 bases and 2 bases, there was a span of 11 bases. CDR3: CSARQEPAYEQYF. CDR3 bases: TGCAGTGCTAGGCAAGAACCCGCCTACGAGCAGTACTTC.

This chain links TRBV4-1 with TRBJ2-7, with D perhaps TRBD2 (7 bases). The CDR3 contains 15 residues. The germline V and J ends were trimmed by 1 base and 2 bases, with 12 bases remaining between them. Germline CDR1 is MGHRA and CDR2 is YSYEKL. In DNA form, the CDR3 reads TGCGCCAGCAGCCAAGGGGAGGGACACACCTACGAGCAGTACTTC. Its protein is CASSQGEGHTYEQYF.